The 18 T cell receptor beta chains in this list originate from one sample, sequenced in a study of beta chain features in type 1 diabetes. Expressed TCRB transcripts got sequenced, as all isolated RNA was reverse transcribed. Data came from immunoSEQ multiplex PCR; TCRdb stores just in-frame clones and leaves some out. The repertoire consists of 350,000 or so clones, with about 20% occurring once and the leading ten covering 0.044%. What was sequenced was naive CD4+ T cells from blood. These receptors all come from a woman under 30 in good health.

In its sample, this clone was seen a few times. This chain joins TRBV12-5 and TRBJ2-2; 7 bases line up with TRBD1. The CDR3 covers 14 residues. After removal of 11 bases from V and 1 base from J, the junction contained 7 bases not matched to a gene. Germline V gives CDR1 LGHNT, CDR2 FRNRAP. In DNA form, the CDR3 reads TGTGCTCTCTCCGGGACAGAGAACACCGGGGAGCTGTTTTTT. Protein product: CALSGTENTGELFF.

In the case of this clone: Other DNA sequences of this sample code for an identical CDR3. The chain employs TRBV30 and TRBJ1-1; no definite D call. This CDR3 is 13 amino acids long. Per germline, CDR1 GTSNPN and CDR2 SVGIG (reference sequence). The V end was cut by 0 bases, the J end by 0 bases, with 5 bases between. CDR3 bases: TGTGCCTGGAGTGTAAATATGAACACTGAAGCTTTCTTT. Translation gives CAWSVNMNTEAFF.

A few counts support this clone. The chain has TRBV5-1 and TRBJ2-1; tentative D call: TRBD2 (5 bases). The CDR3 length is 12 residues. From germline, CDR1 is SGHRS and CDR2 YFSETQ. Between the trimmed V and J ends, which lost 6 bases and 6 bases, there was a span of 10 bases. The CDR3 loop is CASKRSGNEQFF. The DNA of the CDR3 is TGCGCCAGCAAGAGAAGCGGCAATGAGCAGTTCTTC.

V and J are TRBV15 and TRBJ1-4; D is uncertain. V dropped 0 bases and J dropped 8 bases, with 10 bases sitting between them. Germline CDR1 LNHNV, CDR2 YYDKDF (reference sequence). CDR3 length: 14 residues. CDR3 sequence (DNA): TGTGCCACCAGCAGAGATGGGAGGTGGGAAAAACTGTTTTTT. Its protein is CATSRDGRWEKLFF.

The chain carries TRBV5-1 and TRBJ2-1, with D perhaps TRBD1 (5 bases). V lost 1 base, J lost 9 bases, and 14 bases lay in between. This CDR3 contains 14 residues. From germline, CDR1 is SGHRS and CDR2 YFSETQ. CDR3 nucleotide sequence: TGCGCCAGCAGCTTGCAGGCCAATCAGGGTGAGCAGTTCTTC. Its protein is CASSLQANQGEQFF.

The genes are TRBV5-1 and TRBJ2-7, with 11 bases fitting TRBD2. The junction had 5 bases not matched to a gene; V was cut back by 4 bases and J by 2 bases. The CDR3 covers 15 residues. Germline CDR1 is SGHRS and CDR2 is YFSETQ. CDR3 loop: CASSTGLAGTYEQYF. The DNA for the CDR3 is TGCGCCAGCAGCACCGGACTAGCGGGCACCTACGAGCAGTACTTC.

This clone was seen a handful of times. The DNA for the CDR3 is TGTGCCAGTAGCTATGGGACAGTCAATGAGCAGTTCTTC. Protein product: CASSYGTVNEQFF. The rearrangement uses TRBV19 and TRBJ2-1, with 7 bases fitting TRBD1. Germline trimming cut 6 bases from V and 6 bases from J; bases unmatched to any gene: 5. The CDR3 covers 13 residues. CDR1 is LNHDA and CDR2 is SQIVND in the germline V gene (reference sequence).

About this clone: The same CDR3 also results from other DNA sequences found in this sample. V and J are TRBV5-1 and TRBJ2-7; D is unresolved. The V and J ends lost 0 bases and 0 bases respectively, with 7 bases between them. The CDR3 totals 14 residues. CDR1 SGHRS and CDR2 YFSETQ come from the germline V gene. The CDR3 spells CASSLGGYSYEQYF. Here the CDR3 DNA reads TGCGCCAGCAGCTTGGGCGGTTACTCCTACGAGCAGTACTTC.

This clone appeared a few times. The chain links TRBV6-5 to TRBJ1-2; the match to TRBD1 covers 7 bases. The V and J ends lost 2 bases and 7 bases, in that order; junction bases with no gene match: 7. Germline CDR1 MNHEY, CDR2 SVGAGI. The length of the CDR3 is 14 residues. CDR3 sequence reads: CASSYLDRVSGYTF. The DNA of the CDR3 is TGTGCCAGCAGTTACCTTGACAGGGTCAGTGGCTACACCTTC.

J is TRBJ2-3 and V is TRBV30, with D possibly matching TRBD2 (7 bases). V lost 1 base and J lost 5, with 13 bases in between. The length of the CDR3 is 14 residues. The germline CDR1 and CDR2 sequences are GTSNPN and SVGIG (reference sequence). The CDR3 sequence is CAWSGGGPEDTQYF. CDR3 sequence (DNA): TGTGCCTGGAGTGGGGGGGGGCCGGAAGATACGCAGTATTTT.

The chain uses TRBV29-1 and TRBJ2-1, with TRBD2 identical over 9 bases. CDR3 length equals 13 residues. Germline CDR1 is SQVTM and CDR2 is ANQGSEA. The V and J ends lost 6 bases and 7 bases, in that order; junction bases with no gene match: 7. The CDR3 bases are TGCAGCGTAGAGGGCGGGAGGGGGAATGAGCAGTTCTTC. Amino acids: CSVEGGRGNEQFF.

The chain uses TRBV30 and TRBJ2-2; weak D call: TRBD1 (5 bases). The CDR3 has 17 amino acids. The germline V gene encodes CDR1 GTSNPN and CDR2 SVGIG (reference sequence). Trimming cost V 4 bases and J 2 bases, with 20 bases left between them. CDR3 nucleotide sequence: TGTGCCTGGACACCTCTGTCAAGGGGTCACAACACCGGGGAGCTGTTTTTT. This translates into CAWTPLSRGHNTGELFF.

This clone was found a few times. The V gene is TRBV7-2, the J gene TRBJ1-1; D perhaps matches TRBD1 (5 bases). Germline V lookup: CDR1 SGHTA, CDR2 FQGNSA. The CDR3 has 14 amino acids. V gave up 7 bases and J gave up 0 bases, with 12 bases separating them. This CDR3 is CASNKQGMNTEAFF. The CDR3 nucleotides read TGTGCCAGCAACAAGCAGGGAATGAACACTGAAGCTTTCTTT.

This clone was found a few times. This chain links TRBV4-3 with TRBJ2-5, with a tentative D call TRBD2 (6 bases). CDR1 and CDR2 (germline): LGHNA, YSLEER. The CDR3 has 15 residues. Trimming took off 3 bases at V and 4 bases at J, with 15 bases between the two ends. Here the CDR3 DNA reads TGCGCCAGCAGCCAGGCCCTGCGGGGACGAGAGACCCAGTACTTC. This gives the protein CASSQALRGRETQYF.

A few counts support this clone. CDR3 DNA sequence: TGTGCCAGCAGCCCGAGGGCGGCTAATGCTTCAGATACGCAGTATTTT. As protein: CASSPRAANASDTQYF. The J gene is TRBJ2-3, the V gene TRBV7-9, with a tentative D call TRBD2 (5 bases). From germline, CDR1 is SEHNR and CDR2 FQNEAQ (reference sequence). The CDR3 totals 16 residues. V shed 5 bases and J shed 4 bases, with 19 bases lying between them.

The chain links TRBV5-6 to TRBJ2-2; a weak D match, TRBD2 (6 bases). CDR1 is SGHDT, CDR2 YYEEEE, per germline. Trimming removed 4 bases from V and 2 bases from J, with 18 bases in between. The CDR3 has 17 residues. The CDR3 bases are TGTGCCAGCAGCCCACTCGGAGGGGATGACAACACCGGGGAGCTGTTTTTT. The encoded protein is CASSPLGGDDNTGELFF.

The chain employs TRBV30 and TRBJ1-2; maybe TRBD1 (5 bases). The CDR3 totals 12 residues. Looked up from germline, CDR1 is GTSNPN and CDR2 is SVGIG (reference sequence). V lost 8 bases, J lost 4 bases, and 14 bases lay in between. CDR3 loop: CAARGGGYGYTF. The CDR3 DNA is TGTGCCGCTCGCGGGGGGGGCTATGGCTACACCTTC.

CDR3: CASSRTENTEAFF. The CDR3 DNA reads TGTGCCAGCAGTCGGACAGAGAACACTGAAGCTTTCTTT. The J gene is TRBJ1-1, the V gene TRBV25-1; D perhaps matches TRBD1 (6 bases). The CDR3 totals 13 residues. In germline, CDR1 is MGHDK, CDR2 SYGVNS. Between the trimmed V and J ends, which lost 5 bases and 1 base, there was a span of 8 bases.